This TCR beta chain was recovered during a study of shared T cell receptors in the human thymus. Sequencing was performed with immunoSEQ multiplex PCR; in TCRdb, only in-frame clones are kept and a portion is missing. Here the sample spans approximately 580,000 clones, 78% being singletons. This CDR3 has 15 amino acids. CDR1 and CDR2 from the germline V gene are MGHDK and SYGVNS. The V segment lost 3 bases and the J segment 5 bases; nucleotides outside the gene matches: 8. These same data were also listed under a study on human thymus T cells. That investigation notes: Corrective heart surgery yielded the resections from which the thymus tissue came. Related research examined unrelated individuals and reported that their thymic repertoires overlapped highly.

The V gene is TRBV25-1, the J gene TRBJ2-3; 7 bases map to TRBD2. Sequences were obtained from thymocytes. The TCR comes from a boy younger than two with a congenital heart defect. The DNA of the CDR3 is TGTGCCAGCAGTGAGTTTCTAGCGGCTGGAGATACGCAGTATTTT. This gives the protein CASSEFLAAGDTQYF.